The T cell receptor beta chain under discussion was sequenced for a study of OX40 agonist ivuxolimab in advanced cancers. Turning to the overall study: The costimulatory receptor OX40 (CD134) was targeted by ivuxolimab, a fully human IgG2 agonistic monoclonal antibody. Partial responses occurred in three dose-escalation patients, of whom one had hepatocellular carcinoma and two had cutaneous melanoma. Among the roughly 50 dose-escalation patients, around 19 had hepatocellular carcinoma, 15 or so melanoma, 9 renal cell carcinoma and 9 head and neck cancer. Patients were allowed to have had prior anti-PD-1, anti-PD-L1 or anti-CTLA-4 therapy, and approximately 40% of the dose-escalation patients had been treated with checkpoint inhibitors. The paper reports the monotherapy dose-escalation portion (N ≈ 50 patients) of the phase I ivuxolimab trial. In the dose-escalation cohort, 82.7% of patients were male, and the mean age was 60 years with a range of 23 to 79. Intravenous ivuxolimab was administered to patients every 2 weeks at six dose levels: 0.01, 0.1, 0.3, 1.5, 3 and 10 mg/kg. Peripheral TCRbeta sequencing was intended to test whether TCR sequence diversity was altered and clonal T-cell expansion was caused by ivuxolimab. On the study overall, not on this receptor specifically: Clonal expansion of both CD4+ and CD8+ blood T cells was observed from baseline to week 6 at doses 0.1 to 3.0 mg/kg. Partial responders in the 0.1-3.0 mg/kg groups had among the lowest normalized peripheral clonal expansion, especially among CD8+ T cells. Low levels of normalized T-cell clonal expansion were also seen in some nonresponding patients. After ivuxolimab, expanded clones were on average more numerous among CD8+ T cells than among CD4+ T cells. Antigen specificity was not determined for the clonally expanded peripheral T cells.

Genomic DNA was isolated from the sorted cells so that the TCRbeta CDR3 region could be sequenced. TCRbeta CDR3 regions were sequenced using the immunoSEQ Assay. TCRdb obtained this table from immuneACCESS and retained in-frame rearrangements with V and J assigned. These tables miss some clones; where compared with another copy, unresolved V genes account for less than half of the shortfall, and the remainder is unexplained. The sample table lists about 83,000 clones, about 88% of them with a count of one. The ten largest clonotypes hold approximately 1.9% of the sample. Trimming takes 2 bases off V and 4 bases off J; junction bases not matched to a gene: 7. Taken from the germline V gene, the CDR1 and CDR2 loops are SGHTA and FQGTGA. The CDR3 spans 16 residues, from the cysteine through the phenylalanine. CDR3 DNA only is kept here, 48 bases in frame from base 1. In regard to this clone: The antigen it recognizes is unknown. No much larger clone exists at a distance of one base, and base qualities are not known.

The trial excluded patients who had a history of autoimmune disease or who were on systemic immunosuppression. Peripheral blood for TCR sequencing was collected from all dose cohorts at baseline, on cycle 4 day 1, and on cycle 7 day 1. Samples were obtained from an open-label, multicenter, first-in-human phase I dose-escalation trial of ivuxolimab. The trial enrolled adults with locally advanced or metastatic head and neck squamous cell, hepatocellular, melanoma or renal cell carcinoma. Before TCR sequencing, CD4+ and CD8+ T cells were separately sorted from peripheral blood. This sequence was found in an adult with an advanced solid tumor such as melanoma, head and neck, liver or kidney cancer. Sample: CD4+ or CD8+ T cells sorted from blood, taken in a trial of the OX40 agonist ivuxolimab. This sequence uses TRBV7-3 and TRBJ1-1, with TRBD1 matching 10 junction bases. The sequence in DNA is TGTGCCAGCAGCTTATCAGGGACAGGGGTGGTCACTGAAGCTTTCTTT. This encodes CASSLSGTGVVTEAFF. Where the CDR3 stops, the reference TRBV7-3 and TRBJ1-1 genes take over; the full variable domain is GAGVSQTPSNKVTEKGKYVELRCDPISGHTALYWYRQSLGQGPEFLIYFQGTGAADDSGLPNDRFFAVRPEGSVSTLKIQRTERGDSAVYLCASSLSGTGVVTEAFFGQGTRLTVV.